A single sample is the source of the 4 T cell receptor beta chains below, sequenced in a study of shared clonotypes between healthy human individuals. Sequencing was performed with immunoSEQ multiplex PCR; in TCRdb, only in-frame clones are kept and a portion is missing. The data contain around 500,000 clones, roughly 80% of them singletons. The specimen was PBMCs. The receptors stem from a woman between 40 and 55 years old in good health. Some clones in this sample may be carry-over from other donors' samples.

The V call is TRBV19, the J call TRBJ2-7; TRBD2 matches at 13 bases. Germline CDR1 LNHDA, CDR2 SQIVND (reference sequence). The ends lost 3 bases at V and 3 bases at J; junction bases unmatched: 5. CDR3 length: 16 residues. CDR3 residues: CASSMGTSGTNYEQYF. CDR3 coding DNA: TGTGCCAGTAGTATGGGGACTAGCGGGACGAACTACGAGCAGTACTTC.

This clone showed up many times. The same CDR3 arises from other DNA sequences in this sample as well. The chain couples TRBV5-1 to TRBJ1-5; TRBD1 is a possible D gene (6 bases). The germline CDR1 and CDR2 sequences are SGHRS and YFSETQ. V was pared by 2 bases and J by 7 bases, with 16 bases between. The CDR3 has 15 residues. CDR3 sequence (DNA): TGCGCCAGCAGCTTAAACAACAGGGTTCGCCAGCCCCAGCATTTT. Protein: CASSLNNRVRQPQHF.

This clone was detected only once. This chain joins TRBV10-3 and TRBJ2-7; 14 bases map to TRBD2. CDR3 length equals 15 residues. The trim removed 10 bases at V and 3 bases at J, leaving 8 bases unmatched. The germline gives CDR1 ENHRY, CDR2 SYGVKD. CDR3 coding DNA: TGTGCCAGTGGGACTAGCGGGAGTTTGGGCTACGAGCAGTACTTC. Its translation is CASGTSGSLGYEQYF.

The CDR3 protein is CALHRGGTDTGELFF. CDR3 DNA: TGTGCCCTCCACCGGGGGGGGACCGACACCGGGGAGCTGTTTTTT. The chain carries TRBV2 and TRBJ2-2; 8 bases line up with TRBD2. Germline loops: CDR1 SNHLY, CDR2 FYNNEI. The J segment lost 3 bases and the V segment lost 11 bases, leaving 11 bases of the junction unmatched. CDR3 length equals 15 residues.